The table lists the clone carrying this T cell receptor beta chain with a count of one. This record comes from a study of T cells in Graves' hyperthyroidism and ophthalmopathy. TCR beta CDR3 region amplification was performed from RNA transcripts. The primer set for the first-round RT-PCR of the TCR CDR3 was HTBI. A single record per CDR3 protein comes from TCRdb applying MiXCR to the multiplex PCR reads. The sample includes 600,000 to 750,000 distinct CDR3 sequences, about 18% seen only once; the top ten take roughly 16%. From germline, CDR1 is MNHNY and CDR2 SVGAGI (reference sequence). The CDR3 loop spans 13 amino acids. The V and J ends lost 0 bases and 6 bases respectively, with 8 bases between them. Investigators excluded patients with uncontrolled infection, other autoimmune disease, pregnancy or lactation.

The sample was blood. The chain is built from TRBV6-6 and TRBJ1-2; tentative D call: TRBD1 (5 bases). This clonotype was obtained from a man aged 45 to 65 with Graves' hyperthyroidism. CDR3 coding DNA: TGTGCCAGCAGTTACTCGTCGGGGGATGGCTACACCTTC. Encoded protein: CASSYSSGDGYTF.